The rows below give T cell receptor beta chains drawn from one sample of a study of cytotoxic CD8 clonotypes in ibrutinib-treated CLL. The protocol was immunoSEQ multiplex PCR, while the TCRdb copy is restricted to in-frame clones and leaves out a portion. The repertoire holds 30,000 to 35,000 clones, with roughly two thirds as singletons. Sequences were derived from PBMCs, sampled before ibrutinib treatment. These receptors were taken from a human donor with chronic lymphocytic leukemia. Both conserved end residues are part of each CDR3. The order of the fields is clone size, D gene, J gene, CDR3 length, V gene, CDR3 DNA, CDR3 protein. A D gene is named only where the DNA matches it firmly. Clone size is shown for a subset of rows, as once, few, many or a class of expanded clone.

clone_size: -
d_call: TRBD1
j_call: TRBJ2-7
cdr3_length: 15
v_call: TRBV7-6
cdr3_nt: TGTGCCAGCAGCTTAGGAACAGGGGCGTTTTACGAGCAGTACTTC
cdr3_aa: CASSLGTGAFYEQYF

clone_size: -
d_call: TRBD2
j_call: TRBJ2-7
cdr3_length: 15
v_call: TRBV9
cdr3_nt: TGTGCCAGCAGCCCCTCCCGGTGGGGGGGAAACGAGCAGTACTTC
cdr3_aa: CASSPSRWGGNEQYF

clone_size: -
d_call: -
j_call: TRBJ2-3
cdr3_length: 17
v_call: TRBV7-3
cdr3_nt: TGTGCCAGCAGCCCAACGTCAGGGGAGGAAGGCACAGATACGCAGTATTTT
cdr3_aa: CASSPTSGEEGTDTQYF

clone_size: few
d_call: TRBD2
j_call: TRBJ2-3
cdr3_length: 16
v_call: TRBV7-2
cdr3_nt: TGTGCCAGCAGCTTAGTACTGGGAGGGAGCACAGATACGCAGTATTTT
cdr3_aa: CASSLVLGGSTDTQYF

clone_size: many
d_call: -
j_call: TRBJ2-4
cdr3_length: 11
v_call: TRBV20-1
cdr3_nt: TGCAGTGCTAGAGATCAGTACATTCAGTACTTC
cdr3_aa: CSARDQYIQYF

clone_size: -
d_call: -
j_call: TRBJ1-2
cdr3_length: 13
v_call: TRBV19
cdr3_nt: TGTGCCAGTTCGACAGCCCAGAACTATGGCTACACCTTC
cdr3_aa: CASSTAQNYGYTF

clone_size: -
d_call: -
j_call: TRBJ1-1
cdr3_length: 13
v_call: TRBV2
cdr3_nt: TGTGCCAGCAGTGGGACAGTTAACACTGAAGCTTTCTTT
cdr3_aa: CASSGTVNTEAFF

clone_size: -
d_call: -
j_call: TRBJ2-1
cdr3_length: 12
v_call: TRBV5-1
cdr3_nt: TGCGCCAGCAGCTACCAGGACAATGAGCAGTTCTTC
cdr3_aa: CASSYQDNEQFF

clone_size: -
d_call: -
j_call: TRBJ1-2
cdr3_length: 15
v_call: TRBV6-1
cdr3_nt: TGTGCCAGCAACCCAGGGAGGAGTTCTAACTATGGCTACACCTTC
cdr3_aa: CASNPGRSSNYGYTF

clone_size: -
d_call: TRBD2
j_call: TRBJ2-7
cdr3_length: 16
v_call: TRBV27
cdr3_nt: TGTGCCAGCAGTTTATTTGCTAGCGGGGGGTCCTACGAGCAGTACTTC
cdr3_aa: CASSLFASGGSYEQYF

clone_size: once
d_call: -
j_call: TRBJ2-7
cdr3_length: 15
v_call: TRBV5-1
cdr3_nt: TGCGCCAGCAGCTTGGAAAACAGGGCCTCCTACGAGCAGTACTTC
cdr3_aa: CASSLENRASYEQYF

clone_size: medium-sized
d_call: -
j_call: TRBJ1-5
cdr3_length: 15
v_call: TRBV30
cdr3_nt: TGTGCCTGGAGTGTAAGCCAGTTCCTCAATCAGCCCCAGCATTTT
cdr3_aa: CAWSVSQFLNQPQHF

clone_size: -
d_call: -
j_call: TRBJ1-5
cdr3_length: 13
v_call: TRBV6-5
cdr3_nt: TGTGCCAGCAGTCGACGGGACAATCAGCCCCAGCATTTT
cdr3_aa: CASSRRDNQPQHF

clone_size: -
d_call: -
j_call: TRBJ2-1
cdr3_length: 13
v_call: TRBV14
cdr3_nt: TGTGCCAGCAGCGGGACTTACCTTGATGAGCAGTTCTTC
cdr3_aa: CASSGTYLDEQFF

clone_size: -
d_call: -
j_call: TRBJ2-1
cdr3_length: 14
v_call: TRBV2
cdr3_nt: TGTGCCAGCAGTCACGGGAATGGGAACAATGAGCAGTTCTTC
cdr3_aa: CASSHGNGNNEQFF

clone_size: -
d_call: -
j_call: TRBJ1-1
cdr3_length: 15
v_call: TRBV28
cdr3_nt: TGTGCCAGCACTTTAAGAGCCACCGTGAACACTGAAGCTTTCTTT
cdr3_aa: CASTLRATVNTEAFF

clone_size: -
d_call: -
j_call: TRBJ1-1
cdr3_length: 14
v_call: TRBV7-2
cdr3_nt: TGTGCCAGCAGCTTAGAGGGTCGGTACACTGAAGCTTTCTTT
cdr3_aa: CASSLEGRYTEAFF

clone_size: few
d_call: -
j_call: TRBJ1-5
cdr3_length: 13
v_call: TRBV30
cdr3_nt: TGTGCCTCGGGGGGAAAAGGCAATCAGCCCCAGCATTTT
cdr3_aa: CASGGKGNQPQHF

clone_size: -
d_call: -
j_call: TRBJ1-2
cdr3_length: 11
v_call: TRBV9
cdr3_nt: TGTGCCAGCAATTCCAACTATGGCTACACCTTC
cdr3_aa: CASNSNYGYTF

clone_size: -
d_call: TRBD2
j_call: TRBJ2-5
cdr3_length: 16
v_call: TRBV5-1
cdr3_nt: TGCGCCAGCAGCTTGGGGCTAGCGGGAGGGCAAGAGACCCAGTACTTC
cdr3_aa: CASSLGLAGGQETQYF

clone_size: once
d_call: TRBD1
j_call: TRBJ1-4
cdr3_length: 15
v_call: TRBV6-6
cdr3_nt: TGTGCCAGCAGTTTAAAGCAGGGGGACGTTGAAAAACTGTTTTTT
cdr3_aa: CASSLKQGDVEKLFF

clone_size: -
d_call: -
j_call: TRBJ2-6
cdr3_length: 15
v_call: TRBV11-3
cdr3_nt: TGTGCCAGCAGCTTAGAAGGGGCTGGGGCCAACGTCCTGACTTTC
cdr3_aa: CASSLEGAGANVLTF

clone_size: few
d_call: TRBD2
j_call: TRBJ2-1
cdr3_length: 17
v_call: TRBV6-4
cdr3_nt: TGTGCCAGCAGTCGAATTAGCGGGGGGAGCTCCTACAATGAGCAGTTCTTC
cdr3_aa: CASSRISGGSSYNEQFF

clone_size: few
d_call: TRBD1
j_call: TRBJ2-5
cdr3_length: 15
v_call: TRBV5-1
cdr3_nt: TGCGCCAGCAGCAGGGTTGGACAGGGCCAAGAGACCCAGTACTTC
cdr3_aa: CASSRVGQGQETQYF

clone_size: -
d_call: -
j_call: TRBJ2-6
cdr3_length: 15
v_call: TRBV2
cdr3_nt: TGTGCCGGAAAGGACCGAAGCTCTGGGGCCAACGTCCTGACTTTC
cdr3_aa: CAGKDRSSGANVLTF

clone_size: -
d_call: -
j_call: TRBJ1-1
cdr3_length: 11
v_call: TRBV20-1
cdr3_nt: TGCAGTGGAGACATGAACACTGAAGCTTTCTTT
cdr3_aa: CSGDMNTEAFF

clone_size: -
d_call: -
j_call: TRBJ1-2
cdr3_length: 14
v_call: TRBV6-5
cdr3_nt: TGTGCCAGCAGTAATTTCAGGGGTGGCTATGGCTACACCTTC
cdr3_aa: CASSNFRGGYGYTF

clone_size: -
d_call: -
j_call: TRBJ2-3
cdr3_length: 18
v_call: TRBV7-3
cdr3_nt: TGTGCCAGCAGCCCTCAACGAGTCGGCAGCGGCAGCACAGATACGCAGTATTTT
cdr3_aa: CASSPQRVGSGSTDTQYF

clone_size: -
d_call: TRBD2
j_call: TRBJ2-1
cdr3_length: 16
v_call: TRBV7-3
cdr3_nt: TGTGCCAGCAGCGTAGCAGCGGGAGGTTCCTACAATGAGCAGTTCTTC
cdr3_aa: CASSVAAGGSYNEQFF

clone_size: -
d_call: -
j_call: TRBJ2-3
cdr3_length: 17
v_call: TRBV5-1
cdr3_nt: TGCGCCAGCAGCTTGGATGCTATGCTTTTTAGCACAGATACGCAGTATTTT
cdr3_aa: CASSLDAMLFSTDTQYF

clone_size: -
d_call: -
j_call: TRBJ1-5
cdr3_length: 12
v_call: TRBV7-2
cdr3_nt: TGTGCCAGCGGATTCTTCGGGCAGCCCCAGCATTTT
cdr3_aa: CASGFFGQPQHF

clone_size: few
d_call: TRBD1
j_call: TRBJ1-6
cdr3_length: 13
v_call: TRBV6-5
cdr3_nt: TGTGCCAGCAGTCCTACAGGGGGATCACCCCTCCACTTT
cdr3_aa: CASSPTGGSPLHF

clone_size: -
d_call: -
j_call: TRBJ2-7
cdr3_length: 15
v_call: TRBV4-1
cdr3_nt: TGCGCCAGCAGCCAAGTAGGGCTAGTGGCATACGAGCAGTACTTC
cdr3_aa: CASSQVGLVAYEQYF

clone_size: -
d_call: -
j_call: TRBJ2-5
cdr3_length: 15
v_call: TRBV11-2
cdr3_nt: TGTGCCAGCAGCCTGGGCGGGTCCCCCTTAGAGACCCAGTACTTC
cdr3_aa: CASSLGGSPLETQYF

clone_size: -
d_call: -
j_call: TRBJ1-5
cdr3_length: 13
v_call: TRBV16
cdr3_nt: TGTGCCAGCAGCCAATTGAGGGAAATGCCCCAGCATTTT
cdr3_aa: CASSQLREMPQHF

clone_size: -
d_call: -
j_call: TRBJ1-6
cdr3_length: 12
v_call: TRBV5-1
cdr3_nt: TGCGCCAGCAGCTTGCCCCCTTCACCCCTCCACTTT
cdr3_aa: CASSLPPSPLHF

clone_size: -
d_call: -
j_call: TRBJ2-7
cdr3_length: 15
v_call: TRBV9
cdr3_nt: TGTGCCAGCAGCGTAGAGCCGGCCCGCTCCTACGAGCAGTACTTC
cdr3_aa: CASSVEPARSYEQYF

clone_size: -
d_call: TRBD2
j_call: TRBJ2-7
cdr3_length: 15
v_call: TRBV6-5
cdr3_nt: TGTGCCAGCAGACTTAAGACTAGCTCCGGGTACGAGCAGTACTTC
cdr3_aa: CASRLKTSSGYEQYF

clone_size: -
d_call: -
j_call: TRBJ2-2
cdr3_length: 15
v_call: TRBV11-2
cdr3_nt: TGTGCCAGCAGCCTCAGGACAGTGAACACCGGGGAGCTGTTTTTT
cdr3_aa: CASSLRTVNTGELFF

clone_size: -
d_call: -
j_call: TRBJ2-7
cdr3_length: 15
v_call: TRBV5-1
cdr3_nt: TGCGCCAGCAGCTTGTCAGGGACTGCTACCTACGAGCAGTACTTC
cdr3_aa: CASSLSGTATYEQYF

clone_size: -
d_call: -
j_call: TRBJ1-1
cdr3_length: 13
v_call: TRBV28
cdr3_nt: TGTGCCAGCCTGAGGCCGGGGAACACTGAAGCTTTCTTT
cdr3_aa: CASLRPGNTEAFF

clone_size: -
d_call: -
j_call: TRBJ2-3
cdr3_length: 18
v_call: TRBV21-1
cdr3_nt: TGTGCCAGCAGCAAAGAATTAGAGGACAGGGGCTCCTCAGATACGCAGTATTTT
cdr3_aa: CASSKELEDRGSSDTQYF

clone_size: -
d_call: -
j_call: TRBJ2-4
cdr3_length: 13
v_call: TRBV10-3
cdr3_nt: TGTGCCATCGGCGGACGGCAAAACGGCATTCAGTACTTC
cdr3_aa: CAIGGRQNGIQYF

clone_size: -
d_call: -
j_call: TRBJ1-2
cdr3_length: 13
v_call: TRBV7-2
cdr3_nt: TGTGCCAGCGGGGCTGGCTGGGCCTATGGCTACACCTTC
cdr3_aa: CASGAGWAYGYTF

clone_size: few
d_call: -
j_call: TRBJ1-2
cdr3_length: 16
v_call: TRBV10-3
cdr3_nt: TGTGCCATCAGTGAGGTTGCAGGGCAGAGGAACTATGGCTACACCTTC
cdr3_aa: CAISEVAGQRNYGYTF

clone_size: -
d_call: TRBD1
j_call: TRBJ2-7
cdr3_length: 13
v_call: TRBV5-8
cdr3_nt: TGTGCCAGCAGCTTCCAGGGGGCGCGGGAGCAGTACTTC
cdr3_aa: CASSFQGAREQYF

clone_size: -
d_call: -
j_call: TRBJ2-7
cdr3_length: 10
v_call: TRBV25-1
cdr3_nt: TGTGCCACAGGTAACTACGAGCAGTACTTC
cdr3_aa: CATGNYEQYF

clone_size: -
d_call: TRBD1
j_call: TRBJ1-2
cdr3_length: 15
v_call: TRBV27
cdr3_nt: TGTGCCAGCAGTACGGCCGGGACAGGAGACTATGGCTACACCTTC
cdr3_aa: CASSTAGTGDYGYTF

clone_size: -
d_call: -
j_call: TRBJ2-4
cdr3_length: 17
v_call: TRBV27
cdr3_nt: TGTGCCAGCAGTCCTGTGGGGGGCGAAAGAGCCAAAAACATTCAGTACTTC
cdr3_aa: CASSPVGGERAKNIQYF

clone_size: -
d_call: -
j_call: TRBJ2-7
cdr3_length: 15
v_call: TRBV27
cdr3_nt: TGTGCCAGCAGTAGAAGGACCGCAGGGGCCTACGAGCAGTACTTC
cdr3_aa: CASSRRTAGAYEQYF

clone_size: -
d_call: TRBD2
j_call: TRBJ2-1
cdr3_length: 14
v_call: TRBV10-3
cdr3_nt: TGTGCCATCAGTTCCCGGGACTACTACAATGAGCAGTTCTTC
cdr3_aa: CAISSRDYYNEQFF

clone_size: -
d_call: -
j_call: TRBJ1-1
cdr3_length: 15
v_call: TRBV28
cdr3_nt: TGTGCCAGCAGTCCAGGGACGAGCATGAACACTGAAGCTTTCTTT
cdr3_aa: CASSPGTSMNTEAFF

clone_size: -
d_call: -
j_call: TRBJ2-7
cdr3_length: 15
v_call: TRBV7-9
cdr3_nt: TGTGCCAGCAGCTCGCCTGAGAGAGGCGACTACGAGCAGTACTTC
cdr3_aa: CASSSPERGDYEQYF

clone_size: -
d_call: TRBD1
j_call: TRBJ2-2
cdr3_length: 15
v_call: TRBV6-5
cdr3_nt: TGTGCCAGCAGTTTCAGGGGGCAGTACACCGGGGAGCTGTTTTTT
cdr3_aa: CASSFRGQYTGELFF